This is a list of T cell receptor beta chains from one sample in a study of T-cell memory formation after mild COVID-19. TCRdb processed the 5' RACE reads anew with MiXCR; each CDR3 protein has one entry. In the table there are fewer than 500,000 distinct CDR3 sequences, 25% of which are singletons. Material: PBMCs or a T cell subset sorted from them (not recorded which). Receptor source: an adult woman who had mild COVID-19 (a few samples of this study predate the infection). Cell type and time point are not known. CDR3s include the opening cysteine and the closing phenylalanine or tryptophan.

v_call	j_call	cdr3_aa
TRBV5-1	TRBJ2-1	CASSLATDYPLSGDNEQFF
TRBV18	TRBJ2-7	CASSPRETAGGLYEQYF
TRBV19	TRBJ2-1	CASSSRASGGWSEQFF
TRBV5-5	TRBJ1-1	CASSFMEATEAFF
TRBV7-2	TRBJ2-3	CASSLFRGGQTDTQYF
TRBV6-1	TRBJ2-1	CASRGLAGPRSYNEQFF
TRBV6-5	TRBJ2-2	CASRTIGTNTGELFF
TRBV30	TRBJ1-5	CAWSEGTLSNQPQHF
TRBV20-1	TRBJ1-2	CSARDTGQGLYGYTF
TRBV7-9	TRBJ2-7	CASSSRDSAGQYF
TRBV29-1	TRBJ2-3	CSVDIGGSGTITDTQYF
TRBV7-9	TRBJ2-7	CASSRQSGTYEQYF
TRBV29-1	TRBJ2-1	CSVDLVTVGEQFF
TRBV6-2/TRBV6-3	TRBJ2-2	CASSPRQRSSTGELFF
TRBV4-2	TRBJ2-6	CASSRREQRTNSGANVLTF
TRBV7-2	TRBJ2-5	CASSLAGGGETQYF
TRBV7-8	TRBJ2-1	CASSQQAGGTYNEQFF
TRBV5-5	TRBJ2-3	CASSLALGGLGLGADTQYF
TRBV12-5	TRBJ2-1	CASGLRLAEQFF
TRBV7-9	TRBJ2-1	CASSSWGSGIIYNEQFF
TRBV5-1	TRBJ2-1	CASSDRYGTSGRRRHNEQFF
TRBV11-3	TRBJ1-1	CASSRSDRNTEAFF
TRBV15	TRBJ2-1	CATSRFGLAGLNEQFF
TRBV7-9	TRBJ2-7	CASSPSSLYEQYF
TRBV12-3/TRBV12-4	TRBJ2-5	CASSFSSGGAEETQYF
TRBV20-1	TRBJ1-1	CSASHTRTAEAFF
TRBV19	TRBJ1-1	CASSIGGIGIEAFF
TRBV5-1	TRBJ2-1	CASSLDPGMGGEQFF
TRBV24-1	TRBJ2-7	CATSDHTGDEQYF
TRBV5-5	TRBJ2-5	CASSLAPANQETQYF
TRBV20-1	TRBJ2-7	CSARTSGTYEQYF
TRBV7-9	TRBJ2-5	CASSLELATETQYF
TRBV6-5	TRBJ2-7	CASSPLPRVWGPYEQYF
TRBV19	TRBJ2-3	CASIPDRGLGDTQYF
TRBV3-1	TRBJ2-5	CASSQGGTAQYF
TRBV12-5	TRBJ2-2	CASGSWTGGHGELFF
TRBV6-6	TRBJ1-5	CASSSPARGQPQHF
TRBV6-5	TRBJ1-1	CASSYAIRGVLPLEAFF
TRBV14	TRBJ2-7	CASSQGGGTGAYEQYF
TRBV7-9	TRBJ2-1	CASSLAGGESFF
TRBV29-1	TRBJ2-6	CSVLRAGANVLTF
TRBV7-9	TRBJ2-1	CASSLPRNEQFF
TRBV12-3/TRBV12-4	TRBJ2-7	CASRTLGGGDEQYF
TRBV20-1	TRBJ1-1	CSAKGPNTEAFF
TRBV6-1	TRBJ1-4	CASSARPEAGEKLFF
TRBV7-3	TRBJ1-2	CASSLMAGGGYGYTF
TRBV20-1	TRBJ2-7	CSATVSLHEQYF
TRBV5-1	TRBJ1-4	CASGEGLGNEKLFF
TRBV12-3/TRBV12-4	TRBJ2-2	CASSLYRELFF
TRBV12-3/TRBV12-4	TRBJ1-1	CASSGRQGMEAFF
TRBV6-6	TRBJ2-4	CASSYSIGGAKNIQYF
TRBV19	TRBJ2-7	CASSRDGTPPYEQYF
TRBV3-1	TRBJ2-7	CASSQDLWASGPPQGFDF
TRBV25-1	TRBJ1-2	CASKAGGGDGYTF
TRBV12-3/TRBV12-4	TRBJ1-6	CASSGQGYSPLHF
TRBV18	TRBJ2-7	CASSESGTVTYEQYF
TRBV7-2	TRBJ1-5	CASSLKTANQPQHF